One and the same sample provided the 12 T cell receptor beta chains below, sequenced in a study of regulatory T cells in long-lasting Graves disease. Indicated time point: persistent/refractory GD, antithyroid drugs over 5 years with positive TRAb. After RNA was extracted from PBMCs, the TCR library was made from it. Building of the TCR beta libraries involved iRepertoire HTBI primers and Arm-PCR of CDR3 regions. TCRdb reprocessed the multiplex PCR reads with MiXCR, giving one entry per CDR3 protein. The data contain around 400,000 distinct CDR3 sequences, about 21% of them seen just once; the ten biggest clones take up over 11%. Sample: peripheral blood mononuclear cells (PBMCs), taken when the disease was refractory, from a patient treated with antithyroid drugs. The receptor source for this set is a female donor with Graves disease.

V usage is TRBV6-1 and J usage is TRBJ1-5; D uncertain. CDR1 and CDR2 (germline): MNHNS, SASEGT. The CDR3 sequence is 14 residues long. Trimming stripped 6 bases from V and 1 base from J, with 10 bases between. CDR3 DNA: TGTGCCAGCAGCCCTTATGGAAGCAATCAGCCCCAGCATTTT. Residues: CASSPYGSNQPQHF.

This chain joins TRBV27 and TRBJ2-7, with 10 positions matching TRBD1. CDR3 length: 16 amino acids. Germline V CDR1 and CDR2: MNHEY, SMNVEV (reference sequence). With V trimmed by 11 bases and J by 4 bases, 17 bases remained unmatched. The CDR3 sequence is CAGSIKWTGGWYEQYF. For the CDR3, the DNA is TGTGCCGGCTCAATAAAATGGACAGGGGGTTGGTACGAGCAGTACTTC.

The table lists this clonotype with a few counts. CDR3 in DNA: TGTGCCAGCAGTTTCAGTAGCGGGAGGGCCACCTACGAGCAGTACTTC. Amino acids: CASSFSSGRATYEQYF. The J gene is TRBJ2-7, the V gene TRBV6-5; 11 nucleotides match TRBD2. Trimming cost V 4 bases and J 2 bases; bases outside gene matches: 7. Germline V gene lookup returns CDR1 MNHEY and CDR2 SVGAGI. The CDR3 is 16 residues long.

This clonotype was counted a single time. The chain links TRBV30 to TRBJ1-1; 7 positions agree with TRBD1. Trimming at V came to 2 bases and at J to 4 bases, leaving 4 bases not matched to a gene. Per the germline V gene, CDR1 is GTSNPN and CDR2 is SVGIG (reference sequence). The CDR3 is 13 residues long. Here the CDR3 reads CAWSTGTVTEAFF. CDR3 bases: TGTGCCTGGAGTACGGGGACAGTCACTGAAGCTTTCTTT.

The CDR3 is CASSLRASGRKDTGELFF. The CDR3 DNA reads as TGTGCCAGCAGCCTAAGAGCTAGCGGGAGGAAGGACACCGGGGAGCTGTTTTTT. The rearrangement links TRBV12-3 or TRBV12-4 to TRBJ2-2, with 11 bases identical to TRBD2. CDR3 length: 18 residues. The J segment lost 3 bases and the V segment lost 6 bases, leaving 12 bases of the junction unmatched.

This clonotype was seen a handful of times. The chain employs TRBV14 and TRBJ2-7; 10 bases agree with TRBD2. This CDR3 has 15 amino acids. The V and J ends lost 5 bases and 6 bases, in that order; junction bases with no gene match: 10. Germline V gene data show CDR1 as SGHDN and CDR2 as FVKESK. The CDR3, as DNA: TGTGCCAGCAGCTTCATAGCGGGAGGCCCTGGCGAGCAGTACTTC. It is translated as CASSFIAGGPGEQYF.

The table lists this clonotype with many counts. This CDR3 reads CASSQGAGDPYEQYF. Written as DNA, the CDR3 is TGTGCCAGCAGCCAGGGGGCAGGGGACCCCTACGAGCAGTACTTC. The gene calls are TRBV2 and TRBJ2-7; TRBD1 aligns across 8 bases. V shed 6 bases and J 2 bases; nucleotides not matched to a gene: 9. CDR1 and CDR2 from the germline V gene are SNHLY and FYNNEI. There are 15 residues in the CDR3.

This clonotype was detected many times. V is TRBV7-8 and J is TRBJ2-5, with 8 positions matching TRBD2. Germline CDR1 reads SGHVS; CDR2 reads FQNEAQ. CDR3 length: 15 residues. J lost 3 bases, V lost 2 bases, and 5 bases had no gene match. As DNA, the CDR3 is TGTGCCAGCAGCTTAAGCGGGAGAGGGGAAGAGACCCAGTACTTC. Protein: CASSLSGRGEETQYF.

This clonotype was seen ten or more times. J is TRBJ1-4 and V is TRBV2; D ambiguous. V lost 3 bases to trimming and J lost 8 bases, with 16 bases between them. Germline-derived CDR1 and CDR2 are SNHLY and FYNNEI. The CDR3 length is 15 residues. CDR3 in amino acids: CASSEFGLNGEKLFF. In DNA form, the CDR3 reads TGTGCCAGCAGTGAGTTCGGGCTAAATGGGGAAAAACTGTTTTTT.

This clonotype has ten or more counts. The chain joins TRBV28 to TRBJ1-2, with D tentatively TRBD1 (6 bases). The ends were cut back, 6 bases at V and 5 bases at J, with 22 bases in the middle. The CDR3 runs 16 residues. Germline V lookup: CDR1 MDHEN, CDR2 SYDVKM. For the CDR3, the DNA is TGTGCCAGCAGCCTAGGGGGGGTCATTCGGACGTATGGCTACACCTTC. Translated, it gives CASSLGGVIRTYGYTF.

This clonotype appeared many times. This chain joins TRBV7-9 and TRBJ1-1; unclear D gene. The CDR3 length is 14 residues. V lost 1 base and J 4 bases, leaving 10 bases between the germline ends. Germline CDR1 reads SEHNR; CDR2 reads FQNEAQ (reference sequence). CDR3 residues: CASSLEEGSTEAFF. CDR3 sequence (DNA): TGTGCCAGCAGCTTAGAGGAAGGTAGCACTGAAGCTTTCTTT.

This chain links TRBV5-6 with TRBJ2-7, with a possible D match to TRBD1 (5 bases). The germline CDR1 and CDR2 sequences are SGHDT and YYEEEE. The CDR3 sequence is 15 residues long. The ends were cut back, 3 bases at V and 2 bases at J, with 15 bases in the middle. CDR3 sequence: CASSWGQGSTYEQYF. DNA of the CDR3: TGTGCCAGCAGCTGGGGTCAGGGCAGCACCTACGAGCAGTACTTC.